The present entry profiles one T cell receptor beta chain with its context. The data belong to a study of T-cell reconstitution after alpha-beta-depleted transplantation in children. Unique molecular identifiers were incorporated into the prepared TCRbeta library. MiXCR, applied by TCRdb to the PCR reads, yields one record per CDR3 protein. The profile shows about 77,000 distinct CDR3 sequences, approximately 18% of them singletons. V dropped 4 bases and J dropped 2; count of bases not matched to a gene: 3. The length of the CDR3 is 14 residues. CDR1 and CDR2 (germline): PRHDT, FYEKMQ (reference sequence).

The TCR was taken from a male patient aged 2 to 10 who had a stem cell transplant for acute lymphoblastic leukemia, so the T cells may come from the graft donor. This sequence joins TRBV13 and TRBJ1-1; 8 bases match TRBD1. This specimen consisted of PBMCs, mostly from graft donor cells, obtained 360 days after TCRalphabeta/CD19-depleted stem cell transplant. Here the CDR3 reads CASSSGQGNTEAFF. CDR3 nucleotide sequence: TGTGCCAGCAGCTCCGGACAGGGCAACACTGAAGCTTTCTTT.